What follows are 21 T cell receptor beta chains derived from one specimen sequenced in a study of blood T cell repertoires in COVID-19. Sequenced by immunoSEQ multiplex PCR; TCRdb stores in-frame clones only, minus some. The table lists 300,000 to 400,000 clones, about 90% of them singletons. The sequencing input was PBMCs or T cells enriched from blood (not recorded which). The receptors here all came from a man aged 30-40 years who had recovered from COVID-19.

The J gene is TRBJ1-6, the V gene TRBV6-5, with a weak D call TRBD1 (5 bases). Germline V gene sequence: CDR1 MNHEY, CDR2 SVGAGI. Trimming removed 1 base from V and 8 bases from J, with 12 bases in between. The CDR3 extends over 15 amino acids. In DNA, the CDR3 is TGTGCCAGCAGTTACTACGGGGCGGGGGATTCACCCCTCCACTTT. It is translated as CASSYYGAGDSPLHF.

The J gene is TRBJ1-5, the V gene TRBV30; no reliable D call. Per germline, CDR1 GTSNPN and CDR2 SVGIG (reference sequence). The CDR3 runs to 14 residues. V was pared by 4 bases and J by 3 bases, with 13 bases between. The DNA for the CDR3 is TGTGCCTGGAATGGAGGCGGCAACAATCAGCCCCAGCATTTT. Translating gives CAWNGGGNNQPQHF. The variable domain in full, with the rest retrieved from reference TRBV30 and TRBJ1-5, is SQTIHQWPATLVQPVGSPLSLECTVEGTSNPNLYWYRQAAGRGLQLLFYSVGIGQISSEVPQNLSASRPQDRQFILSSKKLLLSDSGFYLCAWNGGGNNQPQHFGDGTRLSIL.

The chain combines TRBV29-1 with TRBJ2-7; maybe TRBD2 (6 bases). This CDR3 comprises 15 residues. Germline lookup yields CDR1 SQVTM and CDR2 ANQGSEA. V lost 7 bases and J 0 bases, leaving 19 bases between the germline ends. The CDR3 protein is CSGFISEGSSYEQYF. The CDR3 nucleotides are TGCAGCGGATTTATTTCGGAGGGGTCCTCCTACGAGCAGTACTTC.

This clone came up once. This chain joins TRBV25-1 and TRBJ1-4; the match to TRBD1 covers 8 bases. CDR3 length: 16 residues. Per the germline V gene, CDR1 is MGHDK and CDR2 is SYGVNS. V shed 10 bases, J shed 8 bases, and the junction held 18 bases outside the gene matches. CDR3 bases: TGTGCCAACCAGGGACAGGACTTGTTGTATGGAGAAAAACTGTTTTTT. Its translation: CANQGQDLLYGEKLFF.

The rearrangement links TRBV11-2 to TRBJ2-2, with TRBD2 matching over 9 bases. The CDR3 covers 17 residues. Germline V gene sequence: CDR1 SGHAT, CDR2 FQNNGV. V lost 3 bases to trimming and J lost 1 base; unmatched junction nucleotides: 6. CDR3 region: CASSFPRTSVNTGELFF. The CDR3 DNA reads TGTGCCAGCAGCTTTCCCAGGACTAGCGTGAACACCGGGGAGCTGTTTTTT.

This clone has a handful of counts. V usage is TRBV7-8 and J usage is TRBJ2-2; 12 bases fit TRBD2. Germline CDR1 SGHVS, CDR2 FQNEAQ. The CDR3 consists of 15 residues. V shed 5 bases, J shed 6 bases, and the junction held 4 bases outside the gene matches. The CDR3 reads CASSRGTSGSGELFF. CDR3 DNA: TGTGCCAGCAGCCGCGGGACTAGCGGGTCCGGGGAGCTGTTTTTT. The variable domain in full, with the rest retrieved from reference TRBV7-8 and TRBJ2-2, is GAGVSQSPRYKVAKRGQDVALRCDPISGHVSLFWYQQALGQGPEFLTYFQNEAQLDKSGLPSDRFFAERPEGSVSTLKIQRTQQEDSAVYLCASSRGTSGSGELFFGEGSRLTVL.

V usage is TRBV3-1 (or the pseudogene TRBV3-2) and J usage is TRBJ2-3, with TRBD1 identical over 7 bases. After removal of 1 base from V and 4 bases from J, the junction contained 11 bases not matched to a gene. This CDR3 spans 17 amino acids. CDR1 is LGHDT and CDR2 is YNNKEL in the germline V gene (reference sequence). CDR3 DNA sequence: TGTGCCAGCAGCCAAGCCCAAATGACAGGGAGCCCAGATACGCAGTATTTT. Encoded protein: CASSQAQMTGSPDTQYF.

The chain links TRBV28 to TRBJ1-1, with unresolved D. Germline assignment: CDR1 MDHEN and CDR2 SYDVKM. Trimming shortened V by 2 bases and J by 1 base, and 8 bases separated the two germline ends. The CDR3 runs 14 residues. CDR3 DNA: TGTGCCAGCAGTTTACCGGACTGGAACACTGAAGCTTTCTTT. Translating it yields CASSLPDWNTEAFF.

The rearrangement uses TRBV27 and TRBJ2-7, with D perhaps TRBD1 (6 bases). The CDR3 is 15 amino acids. V gave up 6 bases and J gave up 1 base, with 16 bases separating them. From germline, CDR1 is MNHEY and CDR2 SMNVEV (reference sequence). The CDR3, as DNA: TGTGCCAGCAGCCCCCTAGGGGGAGTATCCTACGAGCAGTACTTC. It specifies CASSPLGGVSYEQYF.

The chain is built from TRBV5-1 and TRBJ1-4; D not resolved. The germline gives CDR1 SGHRS, CDR2 YFSETQ. The CDR3 is made up of 14 amino acids. V lost 0 bases and J lost 5, with 8 bases in between. CDR3 nucleotide sequence: TGCGCCAGCAGCTTGGGAGGCGGGAATGAAAAACTGTTTTTT. It codes for CASSLGGGNEKLFF.

This sequence joins TRBV6-5 and TRBJ2-5; a weak D match, TRBD2 (5 bases). This CDR3 comprises 13 residues. The V end lost 6 bases, the J end lost 2 bases, and 10 bases lay between the germline ends. CDR1 is MNHEY, CDR2 SVGAGI, per germline. CDR3 region: CASSGVGQETQYF. DNA for the CDR3: TGTGCCAGCAGCGGGGTGGGACAAGAGACCCAGTACTTC.

The chain links TRBV3-1 (or the pseudogene TRBV3-2) to TRBJ1-2, with 8 bases identical to TRBD1. V was pared by 1 base and J by 3 bases, with 4 bases of the junction left unmatched. The CDR3 has 15 amino acids. Germline assignment: CDR1 LGHDT and CDR2 YNNKEL (reference sequence). CDR3 coding DNA: TGTGCCAGCAGCCAAGGGACAGGGAGATACTATGGCTACACCTTC. Translating it yields CASSQGTGRYYGYTF.

The chain joins TRBV7-8 to TRBJ1-5, with 7 bases matching TRBD1. V gave up 4 bases and J gave up 7 bases; unmatched junction bases: 7. The CDR3 is 14 amino acids. The germline gives CDR1 SGHVS, CDR2 FQNEAQ. This CDR3 reads CASSSETGKQPQHF. In DNA form, the CDR3 reads TGTGCCAGCAGCTCAGAGACAGGGAAACAGCCCCAGCATTTT.

This clone has only a few counts. The V call is TRBV30, the J call TRBJ1-5; 7 positions match TRBD1. The CDR3 is 15 amino acids. Per the germline V gene, CDR1 is GTSNPN and CDR2 is SVGIG (reference sequence). The trim removed 0 bases at V and 4 bases at J, leaving 6 bases unmatched. The CDR3 is CAWSVQGTTNQPQHF. CDR3 in DNA: TGTGCCTGGAGTGTACAGGGGACAACTAATCAGCCCCAGCATTTT. The variable domain in full, with the rest retrieved from reference TRBV30 and TRBJ1-5, is SQTIHQWPATLVQPVGSPLSLECTVEGTSNPNLYWYRQAAGRGLQLLFYSVGIGQISSEVPQNLSASRPQDRQFILSSKKLLLSDSGFYLCAWSVQGTTNQPQHFGDGTRLSIL.

This chain joins TRBV9 and TRBJ2-2; TRBD2 matches 7 bases. Trimming cost V 2 bases and J 6 bases; bases outside gene matches: 7. The CDR3 runs to 15 residues. The germline V gene encodes CDR1 SGDLS and CDR2 YYNGEE. For the CDR3, the DNA is TGTGCCAGCAGCGTTTTTTTCGGGGGGTCCGGGGAGCTGTTTTTT. Translating gives CASSVFFGGSGELFF.

The V and J genes are TRBV27 and TRBJ1-2, with TRBD1 identical over 8 bases. The V and J ends lost 2 bases and 6 bases, in that order; junction bases with no gene match: 5. This CDR3 spans 14 amino acids. The germline gives CDR1 MNHEY, CDR2 SMNVEV (reference sequence). As DNA, the CDR3 is TGTGCCAGCAGTTTACAGGGGGCTCAGCATGGCTACACCTTC. Translation: CASSLQGAQHGYTF.

The chain is built from TRBV10-3 and TRBJ1-2, with 8 nucleotides matching TRBD1. This CDR3 comprises 13 residues. Per germline, CDR1 ENHRY and CDR2 SYGVKD. V lost 6 bases, J lost 3 bases, and 3 bases stayed unmatched. CDR3 DNA sequence: TGTGCCATCAGGGTACAGGGGGACTATGGCTACACCTTC. This sequence encodes CAIRVQGDYGYTF.

This chain connects TRBV2 to TRBJ2-5; 7 positions agree with TRBD2. V was pared by 8 bases and J by 2 bases, with 8 bases of the junction left unmatched. The V gene's germline CDR1 is SNHLY and CDR2 FYNNEI. This CDR3 region has 14 residues. The CDR3 spells CASDGLDLQETQYF. The DNA for the CDR3 is TGTGCCAGCGACGGACTAGACCTACAAGAGACCCAGTACTTC.

This clone has only one observation. In DNA, the CDR3 is TGCGCCAGCAGCCAAGCGGGGGAGGCGGCGAGAGCTTTCTTT. It encodes CASSQAGEAARAFF. The chain employs TRBV4-1 and TRBJ1-1, with D perhaps TRBD1 (5 bases). The CDR3 has 14 amino acids. The V gene's germline CDR1 is MGHRA and CDR2 YSYEKL. The V and J ends lost 1 base and 10 bases respectively, with 16 bases between them.

A single count supports this clone. The chain combines TRBV28 with TRBJ2-7, with 10 bases identical to TRBD1. The CDR3 extends over 16 amino acids. V trimming: 5 bases; J trimming: 0 bases; junction bases outside the gene matches: 7. In germline, CDR1 is MDHEN, CDR2 SYDVKM. CDR3 protein: CASSDSGTGVSYEQYF. The CDR3 DNA reads as TGTGCCAGCAGTGATTCCGGGACAGGGGTCTCCTACGAGCAGTACTTC. Variable domain in full (rest from reference TRBV28 and TRBJ2-7): DVKVTQSSRYLVKRTGEKVFLECVQDMDHENMFWYRQDPGLGLRLIYFSYDVKMKEKGDIPEGYSVSREKKERFSLILESASTNQTSMYLCASSDSGTGVSYEQYFGPGTRLTVT.

The V and J genes are TRBV7-3 and TRBJ2-1, with 11 bases aligning to TRBD2. The CDR3 is 15 amino acids. Germline-derived CDR1 and CDR2 are SGHTA and FQGTGA. J gave up 7 bases and V 6 bases, and 8 bases lay outside the gene matches. In nucleotides, the CDR3 is TGTGCCAGCAGAGAGCTAGCGGGGGGTTTAAATGAGCAGTTCTTC. It translates to CASRELAGGLNEQFF.